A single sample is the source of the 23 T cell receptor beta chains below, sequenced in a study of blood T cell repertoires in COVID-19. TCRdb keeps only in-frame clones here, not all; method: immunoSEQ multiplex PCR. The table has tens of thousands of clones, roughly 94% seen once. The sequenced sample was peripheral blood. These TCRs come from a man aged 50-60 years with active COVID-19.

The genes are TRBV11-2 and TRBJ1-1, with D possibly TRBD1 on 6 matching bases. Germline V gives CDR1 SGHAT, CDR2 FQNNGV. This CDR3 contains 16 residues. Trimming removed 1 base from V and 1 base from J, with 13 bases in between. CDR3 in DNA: TGTGCCAGCAGCTTAGGGCAGGGGTTGCGGAACACTGAAGCTTTCTTT. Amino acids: CASSLGQGLRNTEAFF. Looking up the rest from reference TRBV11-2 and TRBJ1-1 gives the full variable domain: EAGVAQSPRYKIIEKRQSVAFWCNPISGHATLYWYQQILGQGPKLLIQFQNNGVVDDSQLPKDRFSAERLKGVDSTLKIQPAKLEDSAVYLCASSLGQGLRNTEAFFGQGTRLTVV.

CDR3 sequence reads: CASELSYSSYNSPLHF. In nucleotides, the CDR3 is TGTGCCAGCGAACTGAGCTACAGCTCCTATAATTCACCCCTCCACTTT. The chain is built from TRBV19 and TRBJ1-6; D ambiguous. V lost 9 bases and J lost 0, with 15 bases in between. In germline, CDR1 is LNHDA, CDR2 SQIVND (reference sequence). This CDR3 comprises 16 residues.

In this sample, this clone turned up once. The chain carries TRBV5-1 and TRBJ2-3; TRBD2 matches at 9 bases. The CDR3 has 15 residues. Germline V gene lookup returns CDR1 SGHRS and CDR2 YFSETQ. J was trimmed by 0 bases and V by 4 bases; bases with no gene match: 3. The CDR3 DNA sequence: TGCGCCAGCAGCCCAACTAGCGGGAGCACAGATACGCAGTATTTT. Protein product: CASSPTSGSTDTQYF.

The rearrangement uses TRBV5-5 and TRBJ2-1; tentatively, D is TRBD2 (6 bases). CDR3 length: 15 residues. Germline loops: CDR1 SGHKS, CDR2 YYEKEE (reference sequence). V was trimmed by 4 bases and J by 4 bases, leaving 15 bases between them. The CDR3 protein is CASSPFRGSYNEQFF. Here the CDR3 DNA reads TGTGCCAGCAGCCCCTTTCGGGGGTCGTACAATGAGCAGTTCTTC. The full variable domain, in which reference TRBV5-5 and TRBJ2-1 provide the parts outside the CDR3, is DAGVTQSPTHLIKTRGQQVTLRCSPISGHKSVSWYQQVLGQGPQFIFQYYEKEERGRGNFPDRFSARQFPNYSSELNVNALLLGDSALYLCASSPFRGSYNEQFFGPGTRLTVL.

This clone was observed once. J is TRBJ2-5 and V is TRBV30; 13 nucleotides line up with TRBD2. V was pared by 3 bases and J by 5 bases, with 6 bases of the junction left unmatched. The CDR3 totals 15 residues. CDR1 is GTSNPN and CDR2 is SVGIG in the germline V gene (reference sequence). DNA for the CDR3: TGTGCCTGGAGCCGGGGGACTAGCGGGATGGAGACCCAGTACTTC. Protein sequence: CAWSRGTSGMETQYF.

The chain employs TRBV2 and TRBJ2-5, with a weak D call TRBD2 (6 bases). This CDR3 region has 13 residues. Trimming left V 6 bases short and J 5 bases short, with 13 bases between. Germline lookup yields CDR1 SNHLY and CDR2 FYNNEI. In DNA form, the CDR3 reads TGTGCCAGCAGCGGGACTGGGAGGGAGACCCAGTACTTC. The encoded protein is CASSGTGRETQYF. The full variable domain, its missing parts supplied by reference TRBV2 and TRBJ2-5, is EPEVTQTPSHQVTQMGQEVILRCVPISNHLYFYWYRQILGQKVEFLVSFYNNEISEKSEIFDDQFSVERPDGSNFTLKIRSTKLEDSAMYFCASSGTGRETQYFGPGTRLLVL.

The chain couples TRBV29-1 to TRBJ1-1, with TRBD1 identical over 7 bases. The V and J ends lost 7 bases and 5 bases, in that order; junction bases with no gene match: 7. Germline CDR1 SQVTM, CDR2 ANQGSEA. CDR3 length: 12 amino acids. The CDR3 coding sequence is TGCAGCGCCGACGGGACAGCTACTGAAGCTTTCTTT. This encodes CSADGTATEAFF.

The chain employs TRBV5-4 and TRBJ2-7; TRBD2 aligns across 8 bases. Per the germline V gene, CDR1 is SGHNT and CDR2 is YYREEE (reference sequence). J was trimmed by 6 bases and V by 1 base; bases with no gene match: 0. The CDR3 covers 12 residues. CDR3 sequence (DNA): TGTGCCAGCAGCTTGAGCGGGGGCGAGCAGTACTTC. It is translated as CASSLSGGEQYF.

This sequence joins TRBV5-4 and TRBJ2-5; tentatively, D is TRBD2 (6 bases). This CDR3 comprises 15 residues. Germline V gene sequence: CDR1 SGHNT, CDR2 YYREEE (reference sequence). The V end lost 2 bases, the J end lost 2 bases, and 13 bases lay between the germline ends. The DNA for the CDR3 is TGTGCCAGCAGCTTTGGTCGGGGGATACAAGAGACCCAGTACTTC. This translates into CASSFGRGIQETQYF.

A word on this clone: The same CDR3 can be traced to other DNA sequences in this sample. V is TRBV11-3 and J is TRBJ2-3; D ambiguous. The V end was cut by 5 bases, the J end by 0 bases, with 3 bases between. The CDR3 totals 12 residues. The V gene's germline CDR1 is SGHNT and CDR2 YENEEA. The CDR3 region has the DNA TGTGCCAGCAGCCCTAGCACAGATACGCAGTATTTT. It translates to CASSPSTDTQYF.

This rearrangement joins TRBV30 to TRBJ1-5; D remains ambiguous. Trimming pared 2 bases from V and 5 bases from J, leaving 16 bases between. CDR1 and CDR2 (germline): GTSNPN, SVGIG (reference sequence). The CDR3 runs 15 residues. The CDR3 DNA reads TGTGCCTGGAGTTCGGGTGTGGCAAGAGATCAGCCCCAGCATTTT. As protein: CAWSSGVARDQPQHF.

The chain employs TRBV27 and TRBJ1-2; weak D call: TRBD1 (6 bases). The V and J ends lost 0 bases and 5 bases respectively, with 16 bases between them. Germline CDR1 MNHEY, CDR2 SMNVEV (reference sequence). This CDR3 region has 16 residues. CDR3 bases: TGTGCCAGCAGTTTATCGGGATGGCAGGGGCAGTATGGCTACACCTTC. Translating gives CASSLSGWQGQYGYTF.

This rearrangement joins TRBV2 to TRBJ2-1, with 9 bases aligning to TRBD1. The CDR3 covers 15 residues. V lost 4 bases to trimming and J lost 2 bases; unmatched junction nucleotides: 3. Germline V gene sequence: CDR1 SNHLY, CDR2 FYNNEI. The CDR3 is CASSGGTGTYNEQFF. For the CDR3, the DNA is TGTGCCAGCAGTGGGGGGACAGGGACCTACAATGAGCAGTTCTTC.

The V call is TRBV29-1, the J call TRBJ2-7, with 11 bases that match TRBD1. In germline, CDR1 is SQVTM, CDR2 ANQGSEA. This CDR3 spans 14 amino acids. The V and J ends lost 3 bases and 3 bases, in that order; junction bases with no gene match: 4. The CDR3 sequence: CSVDTGQGVYEQYF. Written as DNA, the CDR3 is TGCAGCGTTGACACGGGACAGGGGGTCTACGAGCAGTACTTC.

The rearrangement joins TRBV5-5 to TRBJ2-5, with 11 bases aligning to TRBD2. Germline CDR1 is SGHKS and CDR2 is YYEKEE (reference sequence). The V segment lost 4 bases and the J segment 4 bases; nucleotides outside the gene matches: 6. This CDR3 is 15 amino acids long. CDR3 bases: TGTGCCAGCAGCCAGGTGACTAGCGGGATAGAGACCCAGTACTTC. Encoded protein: CASSQVTSGIETQYF.

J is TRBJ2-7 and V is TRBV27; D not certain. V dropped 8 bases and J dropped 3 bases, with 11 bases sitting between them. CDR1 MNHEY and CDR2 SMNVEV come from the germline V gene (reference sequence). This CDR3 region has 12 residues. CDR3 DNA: TGTGCCAGCGGCTTCGTGGTCTACGAGCAGTACTTC. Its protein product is CASGFVVYEQYF.

The CDR3 DNA reads as TGTGCCAGCAGCCCTAAGGTGGATATTGGGGGCCGGAACACCGGGGAGCTGTTTTTT. Translating it yields CASSPKVDIGGRNTGELFF. The rearrangement links TRBV7-3 to TRBJ2-2; the D gene is possibly TRBD1 (6 bases). This CDR3 region has 19 residues. Germline CDR1 reads SGHTA; CDR2 reads FQGTGA. Trimming stripped 5 bases from V and 1 base from J, with 23 bases between.

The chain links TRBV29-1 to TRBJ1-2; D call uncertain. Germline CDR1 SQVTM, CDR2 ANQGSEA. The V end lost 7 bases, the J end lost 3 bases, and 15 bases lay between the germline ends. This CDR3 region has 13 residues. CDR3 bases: TGCAGCGCCGAAGAAACTCGAGACTATGGCTACACCTTC. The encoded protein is CSAEETRDYGYTF.

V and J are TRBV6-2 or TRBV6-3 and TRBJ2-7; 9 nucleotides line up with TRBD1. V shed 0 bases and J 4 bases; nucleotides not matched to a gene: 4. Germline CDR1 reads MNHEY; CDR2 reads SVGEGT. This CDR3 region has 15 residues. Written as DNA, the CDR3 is TGTGCCAGCAGTTACTCCGGGACAGGGAGATACGAGCAGTACTTC. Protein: CASSYSGTGRYEQYF.

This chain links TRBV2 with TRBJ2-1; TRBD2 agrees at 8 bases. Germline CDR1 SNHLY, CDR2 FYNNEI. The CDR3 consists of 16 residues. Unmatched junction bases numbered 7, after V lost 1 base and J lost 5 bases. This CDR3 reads CASSEERLAGNNEQFF. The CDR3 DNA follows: TGTGCCAGCAGTGAAGAGCGGCTAGCGGGTAACAATGAGCAGTTCTTC.

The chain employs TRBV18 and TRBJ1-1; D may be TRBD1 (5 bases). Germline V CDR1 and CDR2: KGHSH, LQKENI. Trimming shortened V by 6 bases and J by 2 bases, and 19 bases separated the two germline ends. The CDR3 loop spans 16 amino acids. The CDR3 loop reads CASSRPTRTPNTEAFF. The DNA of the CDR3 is TGTGCCAGCTCCCGACCGACGAGGACACCCAACACTGAAGCTTTCTTT.

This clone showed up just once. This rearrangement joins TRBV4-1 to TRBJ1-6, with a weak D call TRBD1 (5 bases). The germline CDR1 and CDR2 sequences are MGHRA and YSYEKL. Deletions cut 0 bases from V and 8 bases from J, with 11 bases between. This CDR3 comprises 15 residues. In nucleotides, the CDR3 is TGCGCCAGCAGCCAAGATTTCGACAGTTATTCACCCCTCCACTTT. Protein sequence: CASSQDFDSYSPLHF.

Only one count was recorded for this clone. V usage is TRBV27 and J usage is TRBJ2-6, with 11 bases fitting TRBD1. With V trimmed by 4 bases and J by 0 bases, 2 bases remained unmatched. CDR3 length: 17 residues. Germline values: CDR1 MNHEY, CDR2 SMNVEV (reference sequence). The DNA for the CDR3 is TGTGCCAGCAGTTGGGACAGGGGGTTCTCTGGGGCCAACGTCCTGACTTTC. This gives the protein CASSWDRGFSGANVLTF.